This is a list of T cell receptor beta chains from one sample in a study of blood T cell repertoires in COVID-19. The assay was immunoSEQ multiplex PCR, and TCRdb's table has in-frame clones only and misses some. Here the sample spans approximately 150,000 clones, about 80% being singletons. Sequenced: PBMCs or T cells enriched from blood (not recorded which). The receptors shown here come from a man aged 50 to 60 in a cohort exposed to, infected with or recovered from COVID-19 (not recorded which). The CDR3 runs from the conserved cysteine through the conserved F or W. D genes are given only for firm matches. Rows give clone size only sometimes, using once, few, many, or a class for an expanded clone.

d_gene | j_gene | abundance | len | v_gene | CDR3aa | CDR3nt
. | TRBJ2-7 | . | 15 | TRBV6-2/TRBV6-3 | CASSFTETVSYEQYF | TGTGCCAGCAGCTTTACGGAGACAGTATCCTACGAGCAGTACTTC
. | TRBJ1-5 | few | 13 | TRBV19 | CAVSSTGWQPQHF | TGTGCCGTGTCCTCTACAGGGTGGCAGCCCCAGCATTTT
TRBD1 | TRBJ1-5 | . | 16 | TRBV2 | CASSSQGASFVQPQHF | TGTGCCAGCAGCTCTCAGGGGGCGTCGTTCGTTCAGCCCCAGCATTTT
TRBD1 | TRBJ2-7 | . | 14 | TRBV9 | CASSVGQGAYEQYF | TGTGCCAGCAGCGTAGGCCAGGGGGCCTACGAGCAGTACTTC
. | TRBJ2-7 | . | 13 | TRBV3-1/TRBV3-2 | CASSQDHGEEQYF | TGTGCCAGCAGCCAAGATCACGGTGAAGAGCAGTACTTC
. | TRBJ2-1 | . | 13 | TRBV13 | CASSYTTDNEQFF | TGTGCCAGCAGTTATACGACAGACAATGAGCAGTTCTTC
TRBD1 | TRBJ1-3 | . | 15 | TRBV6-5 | CASSLAGGSGNTIYF | TGTGCCAGCAGCTTAGCAGGGGGCTCTGGAAACACCATATATTTT
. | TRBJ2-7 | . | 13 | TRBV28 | CASGTGFPYEQYF | TGTGCCAGCGGAACCGGGTTTCCCTACGAGCAGTACTTC
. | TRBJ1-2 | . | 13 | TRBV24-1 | CATSAGWNYGYTF | TGTGCCACCAGTGCAGGGTGGAACTATGGCTACACCTTC
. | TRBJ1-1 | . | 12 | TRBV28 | CASSLLIRGAFF | TGTGCCAGCAGTTTGTTGATTCGGGGGGCTTTCTTT
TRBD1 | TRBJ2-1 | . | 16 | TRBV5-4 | CASSLSWDRGSNEQFF | TGTGCCAGCAGCTTGTCGTGGGACAGGGGCTCTAATGAGCAGTTCTTC
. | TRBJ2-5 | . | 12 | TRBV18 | CASSPPEETQYF | TGTGCCAGCTCACCCCCGGAGGAGACCCAGTACTTC
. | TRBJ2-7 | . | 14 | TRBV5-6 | CASSPYRGGNEQYF | TGTGCCAGCAGCCCCTACAGGGGAGGTAACGAGCAGTACTTC
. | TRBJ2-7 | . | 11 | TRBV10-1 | CATSIGNEQYF | TGCGCCACCAGCATTGGCAACGAGCAGTACTTC
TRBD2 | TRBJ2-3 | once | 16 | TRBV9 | CASSDFGRGGPDTQYF | TGTGCCAGCAGCGATTTTGGGCGGGGGGGCCCAGATACGCAGTATTTT
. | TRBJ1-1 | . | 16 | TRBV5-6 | CASSLQGKGMNTEAFF | TGTGCCAGCAGCCTCCAGGGGAAGGGGATGAACACTGAAGCTTTCTTT
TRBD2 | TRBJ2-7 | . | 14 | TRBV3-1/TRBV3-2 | CASSQDRGGTSRVF | TGTGCCAGCAGCCAAGATCGAGGCGGGACTAGCAGAGTTTTC
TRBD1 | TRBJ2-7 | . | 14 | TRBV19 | CASSPTGVTYEQYF | TGTGCCAGTAGTCCCACAGGGGTGACATACGAGCAGTACTTC
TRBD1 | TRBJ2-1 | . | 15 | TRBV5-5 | CASSFDRGPYNEQFF | TGTGCCAGCAGCTTTGACAGGGGTCCCTACAATGAGCAGTTCTTC
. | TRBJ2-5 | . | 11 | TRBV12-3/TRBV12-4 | CASSLEETQYF | TGTGCCAGCAGTCTGGAGGAGACCCAGTACTTC
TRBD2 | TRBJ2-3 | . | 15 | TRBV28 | CASSGAGVLTDTQYF | TGTGCCAGCAGTGGGGCGGGGGTCTTGACAGATACGCAGTATTTT
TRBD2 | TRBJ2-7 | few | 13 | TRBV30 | CAWTPGGTYEQYF | TGTGCCTGGACCCCGGGGGGGACCTACGAGCAGTACTTC
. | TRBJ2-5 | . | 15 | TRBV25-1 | CASSESLTSPKTQYF | TGTGCCAGCAGTGAATCTCTAACTAGCCCGAAGACCCAGTACTTC
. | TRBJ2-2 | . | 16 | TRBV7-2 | CASSRWGTVKTGELFF | TGTGCCAGCAGTCGATGGGGCACAGTTAAAACCGGGGAGCTGTTTTTT
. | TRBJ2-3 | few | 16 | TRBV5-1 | CASSLEAAFSTDTQYF | TGCGCCAGCAGCTTGGAAGCGGCCTTTAGCACAGATACGCAGTATTTT
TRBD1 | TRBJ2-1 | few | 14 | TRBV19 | CAAAARDRVDEQFF | TGTGCCGCAGCTGCCCGGGACAGGGTCGATGAGCAGTTCTTC
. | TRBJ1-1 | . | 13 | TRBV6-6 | CASSLQGSTEAFF | TGTGCCAGCAGTCTTCAGGGGTCCACTGAAGCTTTCTTT
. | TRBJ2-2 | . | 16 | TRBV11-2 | CASSESALRGTGELFF | TGTGCCAGCAGTGAGTCAGCCCTACGGGGCACCGGGGAGCTGTTTTTT
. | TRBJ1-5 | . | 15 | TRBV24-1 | CATSDGQNHYQPQHF | TGTGCCACCAGTGATGGACAAAACCACTATCAGCCCCAGCATTTT
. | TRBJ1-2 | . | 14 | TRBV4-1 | CASSQDGHFYGYTF | TGCGCCAGCAGCCAAGACGGACACTTCTATGGCTACACCTTC
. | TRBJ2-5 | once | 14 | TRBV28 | CASSPYRVTETQYF | TGTGCCAGCAGCCCCTACAGGGTAACGGAGACCCAGTACTTC
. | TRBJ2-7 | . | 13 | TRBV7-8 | CASCLQSSYEQYF | TGTGCCAGCTGTTTACAGAGCTCCTACGAGCAGTACTTC
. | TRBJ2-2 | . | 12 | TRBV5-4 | CASDNGAGELFF | TGTGCCAGCGATAATGGGGCTGGGGAGCTGTTTTTT
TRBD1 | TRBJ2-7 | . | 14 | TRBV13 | CASSSTGSPSEQYF | TGTGCCAGCAGCTCGACAGGGTCACCCTCCGAGCAGTACTTC
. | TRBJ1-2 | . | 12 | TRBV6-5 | CASTAGVYGYTF | TGTGCCAGCACCGCCGGGGTCTATGGCTACACCTTC
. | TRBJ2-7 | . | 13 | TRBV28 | CATQTGSPGEQYF | TGTGCGACACAAACAGGGTCCCCCGGCGAGCAGTACTTC
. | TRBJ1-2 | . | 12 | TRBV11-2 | CASSLAGGGYTF | TGTGCCAGCAGCTTAGCTGGGGGCGGCTACACCTTC
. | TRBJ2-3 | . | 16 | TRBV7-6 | CASSFLSTPGADTQYF | TGTGCCAGCAGCTTTTTGAGCACCCCCGGGGCAGATACGCAGTATTTT
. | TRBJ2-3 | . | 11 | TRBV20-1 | CSAELLDTQYF | TGCAGTGCTGAGCTCTTGGATACGCAGTATTTT
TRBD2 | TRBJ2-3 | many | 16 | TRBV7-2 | CASSYHSGGRADTQYF | TGTGCCAGCAGCTACCATAGCGGTGGGAGGGCAGATACGCAGTATTTT
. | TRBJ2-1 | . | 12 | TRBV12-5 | CASGLNYNEQFF | TGTGCTAGTGGTCTTAACTACAATGAGCAGTTCTTC